This is a list of T cell receptor beta chains from one sample in a study of T-cell reconstitution after alpha-beta-depleted transplantation in children. TCRdb redid the calling of the PCR reads with MiXCR, one entry per CDR3 protein. Here the sample spans nearly 350,000 distinct CDR3 sequences, under 20% being singletons. The material was PBMCs, mostly from graft donor cells, obtained 360 days after TCRalphabeta/CD19-depleted stem cell transplant. Source of these receptors: a male patient between 2 and 9 years old who had a stem cell transplant for acute lymphoblastic leukemia, so the T cells may come from the graft donor. Both conserved end residues are part of each CDR3. D genes are given only for firm matches. Clone sizes are given selectively: once, few, many, or a class where the clone is expanded.

V,J,size,length,D,CDR3,DNA
TRBV4-3,TRBJ1-3,NA,16,NA,CASSQDHRTSGNTIYF,TGCGCCAGCAGCCAAGATCACAGGACCTCTGGAAACACCATATATTTT
TRBV7-3,TRBJ2-1,few,17,TRBD1,CASSLMAPGTGANEQFF,TGTGCCAGCAGCTTAATGGCCCCCGGGACAGGGGCGAATGAGCAGTTCTTC
TRBV7-2,TRBJ2-1,many,15,NA,CASSLASLGMDEQFF,TGTGCCAGCAGCTTAGCGTCACTAGGTATGGATGAGCAGTTCTTC
TRBV20-1,TRBJ2-7,NA,13,NA,CSARYRGSYEQYF,TGCAGTGCTAGGTATAGGGGGTCCTACGAGCAGTACTTC
TRBV29-1,TRBJ2-3,NA,13,NA,CSVTPSSTDTQYF,TGCAGCGTTACTCCCTCCAGCACAGATACGCAGTATTTT
TRBV5-6,TRBJ2-7,NA,17,TRBD1,CASALLTSRDRENEQYF,TGTGCCAGCGCCCTTTTAACATCCCGGGACAGGGAGAACGAGCAGTACTTC
TRBV7-2,TRBJ1-2,NA,14,NA,CASSLGEQAYGYTF,TGTGCCAGCAGCTTAGGAGAACAGGCGTATGGCTACACCTTC
TRBV29-1,TRBJ1-1,NA,14,NA,CSVPVDRWNTEAFF,TGCAGCGTCCCCGTCGACAGGTGGAACACTGAAGCTTTCTTT
TRBV25-1,TRBJ2-1,NA,16,TRBD2,CASSESTGTSLNEQFF,TGTGCCAGCAGTGAATCCACCGGGACTAGCCTCAATGAGCAGTTCTTC
TRBV4-1,TRBJ2-5,NA,16,TRBD1,CASSQEEGTGGETQYF,TGCGCCAGCAGCCAAGAAGAAGGGACAGGAGGCGAGACCCAGTACTTC
TRBV6-1,TRBJ2-2,few,19,NA,CASSEMGVWTVANTGELFF,TGTGCCAGCAGTGAAATGGGGGTTTGGACAGTTGCGAACACCGGGGAGCTGTTTTTT
TRBV6-1,TRBJ2-1,few,16,TRBD2,CASSQTGLAGYNEQFF,TGTGCCAGCAGTCAAACCGGACTAGCGGGATACAATGAGCAGTTCTTC
TRBV25-1,TRBJ2-1,NA,17,NA,CASSNEQRPLAFGEQFF,TGTGCCAGCAGTAACGAACAGCGCCCATTAGCCTTCGGTGAGCAGTTCTTC
TRBV7-6,TRBJ2-3,few,14,NA,CASSPPMGTDTQYF,TGTGCCAGCAGCCCCCCCATGGGGACAGATACGCAGTATTTT
TRBV4-2,TRBJ2-2,NA,17,NA,CASSQGTRAAYTGELFF,TGTGCCAGCAGCCAAGGGACCCGGGCCGCATACACCGGGGAGCTGTTTTTT
TRBV5-6,TRBJ2-7,few,14,NA,CASSFAGRAYEQYF,TGTGCCAGCAGCTTTGCGGGACGCGCCTACGAGCAGTACTTC
TRBV28,TRBJ2-5,NA,16,TRBD2,CASSLGGRGVQETQYF,TGTGCCAGCAGCCTCGGGGGGCGGGGGGTCCAAGAGACCCAGTACTTC
TRBV4-3,TRBJ2-1,NA,15,TRBD2,CASSHGLALYNEQFF,TGCGCCAGCAGCCATGGACTAGCGCTATACAATGAGCAGTTCTTC
TRBV7-2,TRBJ2-3,many,15,NA,CASSLDRGGPRAQYF,TGTGCCAGCAGCTTAGACAGGGGGGGGCCAAGGGCGCAGTATTTT
TRBV25-1,TRBJ2-1,few,14,TRBD1,CASSLTGGQNEQFF,TGTGCCAGCAGTTTGACAGGGGGCCAGAATGAGCAGTTCTTC
TRBV5-1,TRBJ1-3,NA,14,NA,CASSLWGGDSPPYF,TGCGCCAGCAGCTTGTGGGGGGGAGACTCCCCACCATATTTT
TRBV20-1,TRBJ1-1,NA,16,TRBD1,CSATLAGGQLYTEAFF,TGCAGTGCTACCCTAGCGGGGGGACAGTTATACACTGAAGCTTTCTTT
TRBV4-2,TRBJ1-5,NA,17,NA,CASSQAAGTVSNQPQHF,TGTGCCAGCAGCCAAGCGGCCGGGACGGTTAGCAATCAGCCCCAGCATTTT
TRBV3-1,TRBJ2-5,few,13,TRBD1,CASRWTGEETQYF,TGTGCCAGCAGGTGGACAGGGGAGGAGACCCAGTACTTC
TRBV4-2,TRBJ2-7,NA,15,TRBD1,CASSHTGQGFYEQYF,TGTGCCAGCAGCCATACGGGACAGGGGTTCTACGAGCAGTACTTC
TRBV20-1,TRBJ2-7,NA,16,TRBD2,CSARPWWTSGDYEQYF,TGCAGTGCTAGACCCTGGTGGACTAGCGGAGACTACGAGCAGTACTTC
TRBV29-1,TRBJ2-7,few,13,TRBD2,CSVGGGSKYEQYF,TGCAGCGTGGGTGGCGGGAGCAAGTACGAGCAGTACTTC
TRBV12-3/TRBV12-4,TRBJ2-3,many,14,TRBD2,CASSTSGEDHTQYF,TGTGCCAGCAGTACTAGCGGGGAGGATCATACGCAGTATTTT
TRBV24-1,TRBJ2-1,few,17,TRBD2,CATSESASGRTYNEQFF,TGTGCCACCAGTGAGTCCGCCAGCGGGAGGACATACAATGAGCAGTTCTTC
TRBV5-6,TRBJ1-5,few,15,NA,CASSLYSYSNQPQHF,TGTGCCAGCAGCTTGTACAGTTATAGCAATCAGCCCCAGCATTTT
TRBV15,TRBJ2-7,NA,16,TRBD1,CATSRDLGDRAYEQYF,TGTGCCACCAGCAGAGATTTGGGGGACAGGGCCTACGAGCAGTACTTC
TRBV7-9,TRBJ2-6,NA,14,NA,CASSPYGGANVLTF,TGTGCCAGCAGCCCCTATGGGGGGGCCAACGTCCTGACTTTC
TRBV4-1,TRBJ2-2,many,12,NA,CASRLNTGELFF,TGCGCCAGCAGACTTAACACCGGGGAGCTGTTTTTT
TRBV7-2,TRBJ2-7,few,12,NA,CASSLTGSEQYF,TGTGCCAGCAGCTTAACCGGGAGCGAGCAGTACTTC
TRBV10-3,TRBJ2-1,NA,17,TRBD2,CAISVQGLADYYNEQFF,TGTGCCATCAGTGTTCAGGGACTAGCGGACTACTACAATGAGCAGTTCTTC
TRBV28,TRBJ2-3,NA,15,TRBD1,CASSLSTGNTDTQYF,TGTGCCAGCAGTCTATCGACAGGGAACACAGATACGCAGTATTTT
TRBV2,TRBJ2-3,few,15,TRBD2,CASFHSGSNTDTQYF,TGTGCCAGCTTCCACAGCGGGAGCAACACAGATACGCAGTATTTT
TRBV10-3,TRBJ2-5,NA,13,NA,CAISPGRGETQYF,TGTGCCATCAGTCCCGGAAGGGGAGAGACCCAGTACTTC
TRBV12-3/TRBV12-4,TRBJ1-2,NA,13,NA,CASSKSGLRGYTF,TGTGCCAGCAGTAAGTCAGGGCTGAGGGGCTACACCTTC
TRBV7-6,TRBJ2-1,NA,16,TRBD2,CASSVRLAGSYNEQFF,TGTGCCAGCAGCGTGCGACTAGCGGGATCTTACAATGAGCAGTTCTTC
TRBV11-2,TRBJ2-5,few,15,TRBD2,CASRPSGRARETQYF,TGTGCCAGCAGACCCAGCGGGAGGGCCCGAGAGACCCAGTACTTC
TRBV29-1,TRBJ2-3,NA,16,NA,CSGGRGRSDGTDTQYF,TGCAGCGGAGGAAGGGGGAGGTCAGATGGCACAGATACGCAGTATTTT
TRBV28,TRBJ2-2,NA,16,TRBD2,CASSPPTSGLTGELFF,TGTGCCAGCAGTCCGCCGACTAGCGGACTCACCGGGGAGCTGTTTTTT
TRBV20-1,TRBJ2-4,NA,16,NA,CSARPGGRLAKNIQYF,TGCAGTGCTAGACCCGGAGGGCGGCTAGCCAAAAACATTCAGTACTTC
TRBV5-8,TRBJ2-6,NA,16,NA,CASSLAWGTGANVLTF,TGTGCCAGCAGCTTGGCCTGGGGTACTGGGGCCAACGTCCTGACTTTC